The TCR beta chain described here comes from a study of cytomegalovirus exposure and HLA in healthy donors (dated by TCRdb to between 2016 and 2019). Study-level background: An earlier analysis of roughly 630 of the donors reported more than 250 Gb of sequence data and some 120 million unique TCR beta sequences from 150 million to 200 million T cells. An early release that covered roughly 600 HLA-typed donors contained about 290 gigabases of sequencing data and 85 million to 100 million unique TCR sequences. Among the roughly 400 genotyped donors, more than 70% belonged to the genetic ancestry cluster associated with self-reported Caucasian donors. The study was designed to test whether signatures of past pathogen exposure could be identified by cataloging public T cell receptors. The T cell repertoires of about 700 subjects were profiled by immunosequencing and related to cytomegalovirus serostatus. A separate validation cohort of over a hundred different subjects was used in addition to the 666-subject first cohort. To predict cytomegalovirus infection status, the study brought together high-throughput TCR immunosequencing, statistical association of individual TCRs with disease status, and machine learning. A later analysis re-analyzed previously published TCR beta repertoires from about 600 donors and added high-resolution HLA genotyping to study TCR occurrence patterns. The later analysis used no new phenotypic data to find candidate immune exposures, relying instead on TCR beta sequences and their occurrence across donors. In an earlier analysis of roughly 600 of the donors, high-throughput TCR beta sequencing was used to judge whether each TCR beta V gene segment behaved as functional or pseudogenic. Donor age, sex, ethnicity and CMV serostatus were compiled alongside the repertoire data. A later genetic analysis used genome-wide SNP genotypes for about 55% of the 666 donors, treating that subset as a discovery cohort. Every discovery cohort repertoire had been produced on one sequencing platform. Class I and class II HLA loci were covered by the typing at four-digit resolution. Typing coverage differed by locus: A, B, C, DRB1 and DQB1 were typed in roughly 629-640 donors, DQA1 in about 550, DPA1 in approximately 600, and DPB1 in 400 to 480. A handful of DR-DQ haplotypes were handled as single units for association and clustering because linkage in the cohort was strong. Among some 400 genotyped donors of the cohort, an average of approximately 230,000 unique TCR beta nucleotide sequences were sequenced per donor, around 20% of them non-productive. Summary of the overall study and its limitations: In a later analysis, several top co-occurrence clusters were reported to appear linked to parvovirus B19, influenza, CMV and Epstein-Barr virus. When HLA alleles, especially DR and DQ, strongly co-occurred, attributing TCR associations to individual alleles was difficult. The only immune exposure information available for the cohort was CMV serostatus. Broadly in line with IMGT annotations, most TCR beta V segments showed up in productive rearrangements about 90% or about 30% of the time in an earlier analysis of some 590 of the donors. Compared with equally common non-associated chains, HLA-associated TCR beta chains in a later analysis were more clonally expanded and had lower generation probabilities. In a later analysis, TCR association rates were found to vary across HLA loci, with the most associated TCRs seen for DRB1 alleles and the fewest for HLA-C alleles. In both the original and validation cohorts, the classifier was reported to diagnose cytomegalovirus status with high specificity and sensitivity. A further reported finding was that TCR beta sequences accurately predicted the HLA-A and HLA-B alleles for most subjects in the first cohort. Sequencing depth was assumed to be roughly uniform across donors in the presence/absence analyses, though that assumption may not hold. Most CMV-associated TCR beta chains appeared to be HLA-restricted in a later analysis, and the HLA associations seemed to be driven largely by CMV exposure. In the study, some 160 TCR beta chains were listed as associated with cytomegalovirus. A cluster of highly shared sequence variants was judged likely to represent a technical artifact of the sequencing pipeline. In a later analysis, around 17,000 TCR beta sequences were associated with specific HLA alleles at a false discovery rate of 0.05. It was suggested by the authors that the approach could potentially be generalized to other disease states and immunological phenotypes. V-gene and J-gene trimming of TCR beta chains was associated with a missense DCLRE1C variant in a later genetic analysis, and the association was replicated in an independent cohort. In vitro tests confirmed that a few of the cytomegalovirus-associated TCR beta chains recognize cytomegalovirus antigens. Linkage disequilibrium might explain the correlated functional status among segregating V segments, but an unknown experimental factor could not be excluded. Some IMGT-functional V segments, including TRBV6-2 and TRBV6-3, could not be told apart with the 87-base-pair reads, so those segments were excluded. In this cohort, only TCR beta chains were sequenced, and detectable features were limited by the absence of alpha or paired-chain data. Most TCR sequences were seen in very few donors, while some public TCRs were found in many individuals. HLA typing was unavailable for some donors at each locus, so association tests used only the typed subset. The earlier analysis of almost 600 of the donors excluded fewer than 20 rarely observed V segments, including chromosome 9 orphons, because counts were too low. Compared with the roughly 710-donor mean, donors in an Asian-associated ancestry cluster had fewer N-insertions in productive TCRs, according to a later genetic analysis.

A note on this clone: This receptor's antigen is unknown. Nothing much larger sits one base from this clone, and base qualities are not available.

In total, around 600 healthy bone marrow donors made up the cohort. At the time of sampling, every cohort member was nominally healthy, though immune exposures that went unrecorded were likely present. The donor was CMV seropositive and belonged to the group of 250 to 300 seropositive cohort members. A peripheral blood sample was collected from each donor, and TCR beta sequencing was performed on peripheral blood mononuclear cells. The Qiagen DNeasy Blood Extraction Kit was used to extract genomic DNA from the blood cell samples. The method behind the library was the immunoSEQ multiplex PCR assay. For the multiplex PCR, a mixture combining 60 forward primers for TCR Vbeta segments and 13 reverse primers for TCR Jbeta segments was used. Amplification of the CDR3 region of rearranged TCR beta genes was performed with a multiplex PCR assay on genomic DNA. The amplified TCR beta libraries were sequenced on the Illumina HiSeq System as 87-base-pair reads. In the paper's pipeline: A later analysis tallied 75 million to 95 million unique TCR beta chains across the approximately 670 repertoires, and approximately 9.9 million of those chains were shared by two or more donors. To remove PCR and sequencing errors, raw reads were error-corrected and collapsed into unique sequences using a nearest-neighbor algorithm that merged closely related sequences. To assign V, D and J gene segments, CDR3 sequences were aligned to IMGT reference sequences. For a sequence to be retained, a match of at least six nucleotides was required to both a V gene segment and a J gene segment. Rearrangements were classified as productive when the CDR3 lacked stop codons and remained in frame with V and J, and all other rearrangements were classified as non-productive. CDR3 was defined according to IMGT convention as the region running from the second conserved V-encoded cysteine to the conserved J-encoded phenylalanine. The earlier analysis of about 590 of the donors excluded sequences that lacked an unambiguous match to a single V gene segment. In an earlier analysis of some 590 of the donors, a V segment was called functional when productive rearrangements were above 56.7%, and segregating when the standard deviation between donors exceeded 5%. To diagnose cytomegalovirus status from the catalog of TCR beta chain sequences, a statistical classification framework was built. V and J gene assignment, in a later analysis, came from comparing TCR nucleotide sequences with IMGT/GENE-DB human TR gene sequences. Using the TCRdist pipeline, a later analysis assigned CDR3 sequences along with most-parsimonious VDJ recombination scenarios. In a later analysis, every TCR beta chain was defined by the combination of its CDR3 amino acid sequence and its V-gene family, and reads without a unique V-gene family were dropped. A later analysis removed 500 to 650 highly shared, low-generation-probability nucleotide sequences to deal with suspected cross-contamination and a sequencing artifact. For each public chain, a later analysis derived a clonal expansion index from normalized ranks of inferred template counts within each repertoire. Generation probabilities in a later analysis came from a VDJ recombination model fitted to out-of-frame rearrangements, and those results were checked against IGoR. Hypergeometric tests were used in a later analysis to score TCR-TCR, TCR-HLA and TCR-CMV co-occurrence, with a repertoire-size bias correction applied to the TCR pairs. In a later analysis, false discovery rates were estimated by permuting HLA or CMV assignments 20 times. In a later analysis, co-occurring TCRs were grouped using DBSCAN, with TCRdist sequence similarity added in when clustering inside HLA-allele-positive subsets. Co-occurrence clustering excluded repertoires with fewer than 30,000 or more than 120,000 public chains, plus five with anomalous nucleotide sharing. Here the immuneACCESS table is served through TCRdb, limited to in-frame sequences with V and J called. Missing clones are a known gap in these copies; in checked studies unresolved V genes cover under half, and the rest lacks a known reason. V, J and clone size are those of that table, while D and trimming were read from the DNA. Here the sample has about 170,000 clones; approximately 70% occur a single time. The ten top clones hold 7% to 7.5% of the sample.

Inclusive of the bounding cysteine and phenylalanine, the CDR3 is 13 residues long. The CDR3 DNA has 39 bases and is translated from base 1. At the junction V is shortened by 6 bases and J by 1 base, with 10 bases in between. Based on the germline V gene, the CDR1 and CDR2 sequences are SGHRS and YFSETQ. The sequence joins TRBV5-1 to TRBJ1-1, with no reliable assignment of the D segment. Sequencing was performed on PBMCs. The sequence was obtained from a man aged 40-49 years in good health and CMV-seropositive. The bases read TGCGCCAGCACTGAGGCGACGAACACTGAAGCTTTCTTT. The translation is CASTEATNTEAFF.